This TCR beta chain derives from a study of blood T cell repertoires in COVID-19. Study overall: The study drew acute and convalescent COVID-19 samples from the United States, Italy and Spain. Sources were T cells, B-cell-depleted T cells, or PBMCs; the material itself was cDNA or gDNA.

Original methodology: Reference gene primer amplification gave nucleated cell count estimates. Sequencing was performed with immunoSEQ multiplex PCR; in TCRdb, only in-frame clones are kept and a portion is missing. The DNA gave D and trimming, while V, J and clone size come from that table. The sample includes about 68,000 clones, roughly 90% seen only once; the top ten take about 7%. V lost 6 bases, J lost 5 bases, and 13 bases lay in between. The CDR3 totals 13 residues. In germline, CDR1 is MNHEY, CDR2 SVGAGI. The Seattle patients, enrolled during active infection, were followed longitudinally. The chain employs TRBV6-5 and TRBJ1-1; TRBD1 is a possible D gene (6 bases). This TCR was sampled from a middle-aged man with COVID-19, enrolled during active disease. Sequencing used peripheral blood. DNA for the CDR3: TGTGCCAGCAGACGAGGACAGACGACTGAAGCTTTCTTT. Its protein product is CASRRGQTTEAFF.